This entry lists 26 T cell receptor beta chains sequenced from one sample in a study of cytomegalovirus exposure and HLA in healthy donors. Vbeta (60) and Jbeta (13) primers were used in the PCR. Data came from immunoSEQ multiplex PCR; TCRdb stores just in-frame clones and leaves some out. The sample lists roughly 150,000 clones, 75% to 90% occurring once. Sequencing was performed on PBMCs. The receptors were gathered from a woman aged 18-29 years in good health and CMV-seronegative.

In regard to this clone: An end of the junction does not agree with germline; a read error may underlie this. CDR3 loop: CASSPRQGHTEAFF. The CDR3 DNA reads as TGTGCTAGCAGCCCGAGACAGGGTCACACTGAAGCTTTCTTT. The chain combines TRBV7-7 with TRBJ1-1; 7 bases map to TRBD1. The CDR3 totals 14 residues. Germline CDR1 and CDR2: SSHAT and FNYEAQ (reference sequence). The entire variable domain, with the rest obtained from reference TRBV7-7 and TRBJ1-1, is as follows: GAGVSQSPRYKVTKRGQDVTLRCDPISSHATLYWYQQALGQGPEFLTYFNYEAQPDKSGLPSDRFSAERPEGSISTLTIQRTEQRDSAMYRCASSPRQGHTEAFFGQGTRLTVV.

The chain has TRBV18 and TRBJ2-7; D is possibly TRBD2 (5 bases). The CDR3 sequence is 12 residues long. The V gene lost 5 bases and the J gene lost 4 bases, with 9 bases spanning the gap. Germline CDR1 KGHSH, CDR2 LQKENI. The DNA for the CDR3 is TGTGCCAGCTCATCGACGGGGTACGAGCAGTACTTC. Translating it yields CASSSTGYEQYF.

This clone came up a few times. At one end the junction does not follow the germline gene, possibly because of a read error. The chain combines TRBV7-7 with TRBJ1-1; the D is unclear. Germline-derived CDR1 and CDR2 are SSHAT and FNYEAQ (reference sequence). CDR3 length: 13 residues. The CDR3 spells CASSLTRISEAFF. Written as DNA, the CDR3 is TGTGCTAGCAGCTTAACCAGAATCTCTGAAGCTTTCTTT.

The gene calls are TRBV5-1 and TRBJ2-3; D is perhaps TRBD1 (5 bases). CDR3 length: 15 residues. V was clipped by 0 bases and J by 2 bases, with 10 bases between them. Germline CDR1 is SGHRS and CDR2 is YFSETQ. CDR3 loop: CASSLAAGATDTQYF. CDR3 DNA sequence: TGCGCCAGCAGCTTGGCCGCTGGGGCCACAGATACGCAGTATTTT.

This rearrangement joins TRBV7-9 to TRBJ2-7; a weak D match, TRBD1 (5 bases). The CDR3 totals 14 residues. Trimming took off 5 bases at V and 6 bases at J, with 17 bases between the two ends. Germline lookup yields CDR1 SEHNR and CDR2 FQNEAQ (reference sequence). CDR3 coding DNA: TGTGCCAGCAGCCTCCGCGGCAGGGAACCCGAGCAGTACTTC. Translating gives CASSLRGREPEQYF.

V is TRBV19 and J is TRBJ2-5; D gene uncertain. In germline, CDR1 is LNHDA, CDR2 SQIVND (reference sequence). The CDR3 has 13 amino acids. Between the trimmed V and J ends, which lost 5 bases and 7 bases, there was a span of 14 bases. The DNA of the CDR3 is TGTGCCAGTAGTCCCGAGGATTTAGGGACCCAGTACTTC. Amino acid sequence: CASSPEDLGTQYF.

This chain uses TRBV7-6 with TRBJ1-2; TRBD1 agrees at 12 bases. The CDR3 consists of 13 residues. CDR1 and CDR2 (germline): SGHVS, FNYEAQ. The V segment lost 5 bases and the J segment 7 bases; nucleotides outside the gene matches: 2. The DNA of the CDR3 is TGTGCCAGCAGCCGGGACAGGGGGCTTGGCTACACCTTC. This gives the protein CASSRDRGLGYTF.

This clone was recorded a few times. The V and J genes are TRBV12-5 and TRBJ1-3, with D unclear. There are 15 residues in the CDR3. Germline V lookup: CDR1 LGHNT, CDR2 FRNRAP. Trimming cost V 1 base and J 2 bases, with 9 bases left between them. This CDR3 is CASGLGARAGNTIYF. CDR3 coding DNA: TGTGCTAGTGGTTTGGGGGCGAGAGCTGGAAACACCATATATTTT.

The J gene is TRBJ2-7, the V gene TRBV10-2, with a tentative D call TRBD1 (7 bases). Deletions cut 6 bases from V and 6 bases from J, with 15 bases between. Germline V lookup: CDR1 WSHSY, CDR2 SAAADI. This CDR3 is built from 13 residues. The CDR3 nucleotides read TGCGCCAGCAGCCGGACGGAGGGGGCCGAGCAGTACTTC. It specifies CASSRTEGAEQYF.

CDR3 DNA: TGCGCCAGCAGCGGACATAGCAATCAGCCCCAGCATTTT. Protein product: CASSGHSNQPQHF. The rearrangement joins TRBV23-1 to TRBJ1-5; TRBD1 is a possible D gene (5 bases). TRBV23-1 is recorded as an ORF, its role being uncertain. The V end was cut by 6 bases, the J end by 0 bases, with 6 bases between. This CDR3 has 13 residues.

CDR3 protein: CASSKRESNQPQHF. The DNA for the CDR3 is TGTGCCAGTAGCAAGCGGGAAAGCAATCAGCCCCAGCATTTT. The V and J genes are TRBV19 and TRBJ1-5, with D unresolved. This CDR3 region has 14 residues. The germline V and J ends were trimmed by 6 bases and 1 base, with 10 bases remaining between them. Germline CDR1 reads LNHDA; CDR2 reads SQIVND (reference sequence).

J is TRBJ1-3 and V is TRBV9; 7 bases are a match to TRBD1. This CDR3 contains 16 residues. V shed 0 bases and J 2 bases; nucleotides not matched to a gene: 5. CDR1 and CDR2 (germline): SGDLS, YYNGEE. This chain's CDR3 is CASSVGWQGAGNTIYF. The CDR3 DNA is TGTGCCAGCAGCGTAGGTTGGCAGGGGGCTGGAAACACCATATATTTT.

The chain has TRBV11-2 and TRBJ1-2; D call uncertain. Germline V gives CDR1 SGHAT, CDR2 FQNNGV. CDR3 length: 15 residues. V lost 1 base and J lost 4, with 13 bases in between. This CDR3 is CASSLVADGLYGYTF. The CDR3 DNA is TGTGCCAGCAGCTTAGTAGCGGACGGACTCTATGGCTACACCTTC.

The V gene is TRBV27, the J gene TRBJ2-5; D is possibly TRBD1 (6 bases). Judging by the DNA end, TRBJ2-7 fits better; the J call may be wrong. The CDR3 spans 15 residues. In germline, CDR1 is MNHEY, CDR2 SMNVEV (reference sequence). The CDR3 reads CASQGLQGKYYEQYF. The CDR3 nucleotides read TGTGCCAGCCAGGGCCTGCAGGGGAAATACTACGAGCAGTACTTC.

The chain joins TRBV2 to TRBJ1-3; D not certain. Trimming stripped 1 base from V and 0 bases from J, with 7 bases between. The CDR3 runs 15 residues. Germline-derived CDR1 and CDR2 are SNHLY and FYNNEI. The CDR3 sequence is CASSEDGSSGNTIYF. CDR3 DNA: TGTGCCAGCAGTGAAGATGGTAGCTCTGGAAACACCATATATTTT.

The chain has TRBV6-1 and TRBJ1-5; D perhaps matches TRBD1 (6 bases). Trimming shortened V by 5 bases and J by 0 bases, and 11 bases separated the two germline ends. CDR1 and CDR2 (germline): MNHNS, SASEGT. The CDR3 is 15 residues long. CDR3 in amino acids: CASSTRTVSNQPQHF. The CDR3 DNA reads TGTGCCAGCAGTACGCGGACAGTTAGCAATCAGCCCCAGCATTTT.

This chain links TRBV5-8 with TRBJ1-5; 7 bases map to TRBD1. Germline V gene lookup returns CDR1 SGHTS and CDR2 YDEGEE. The CDR3 extends over 15 amino acids. After removal of 4 bases from V and 5 bases from J, the junction contained 9 bases not matched to a gene. The CDR3 bases are TGTGCCAGCAGCCGCCGGGGACAGCCCCATCAGCCCCAGCATTTT. Its translation is CASSRRGQPHQPQHF.

The chain combines TRBV6-5 with TRBJ1-2, with 10 bases lining up with TRBD1. V was clipped by 0 bases and J by 5 bases; unmatched bases: 6. The CDR3 contains 16 residues. Germline V lookup: CDR1 MNHEY, CDR2 SVGAGI. CDR3 sequence: CASSYSSTGGGYGYTF. CDR3 in DNA: TGTGCCAGCAGTTACTCCTCGACAGGGGGCGGGTATGGCTACACCTTC.

The J gene is TRBJ1-1, the V gene TRBV10-2; D may be TRBD1 (5 bases). Trimming left V 6 bases short and J 1 base short, with 12 bases between. Looked up from germline, CDR1 is WSHSY and CDR2 is SAAADI. The CDR3 runs to 14 residues. In nucleotides, the CDR3 is TGCGCCAGCAGCCTGCGGGGGGAGAACACTGAAGCTTTCTTT. Protein sequence: CASSLRGENTEAFF.

The chain employs TRBV2 and TRBJ1-1; TRBD1 is a possible D gene (6 bases). Germline CDR1 reads SNHLY; CDR2 reads FYNNEI. V lost 7 bases and J lost 7, with 13 bases in between. The CDR3 consists of 12 residues. The CDR3 is CASNTGRGEAFF. In nucleotides, the CDR3 is TGTGCCAGCAATACAGGGAGGGGTGAAGCTTTCTTT.

The V gene is TRBV28, the J gene TRBJ2-7; 10 nucleotides line up with TRBD1. CDR3 length: 16 amino acids. CDR1 MDHEN and CDR2 SYDVKM come from the germline V gene. Unmatched junction bases numbered 7, after V lost 5 bases and J lost 0 bases. CDR3 amino acids: CASSPAGTGASYEQYF. The CDR3 DNA reads TGTGCCAGCAGTCCTGCCGGGACAGGGGCCTCCTACGAGCAGTACTTC.

Here the CDR3 reads CASIISIGLAGYNEQFF. The CDR3 nucleotides read TGTGCCAGCATCATCTCAATCGGACTAGCGGGGTACAATGAGCAGTTCTTC. The V call is TRBV7-8, the J call TRBJ2-1, with 12 bases that match TRBD2. This CDR3 has 17 residues. V was clipped by 7 bases and J by 4 bases; unmatched bases: 11. Germline lookup yields CDR1 SGHVS and CDR2 FQNEAQ.

CDR3 region: CASTRVLSGNTIYF. As DNA, the CDR3 is TGTGCCAGCACCCGAGTTCTCTCTGGAAACACCATATATTTT. The chain carries TRBV9 and TRBJ1-3; D gene uncertain. Trimming pared 6 bases from V and 0 bases from J, leaving 10 bases between. The germline CDR1 and CDR2 sequences are SGDLS and YYNGEE. The CDR3 covers 14 residues. Full variable domain (remainder filled in from reference TRBV9 and TRBJ1-3): DSGVTQTPKHLITATGQRVTLRCSPRSGDLSVYWYQQSLDQGLQFLIQYYNGEERAKGNILERFSAQQFPDLHSELNLSSLELGDSALYFCASTRVLSGNTIYFGEGSWLTVV.

The gene calls are TRBV4-1 and TRBJ2-5; TRBD2 agrees at 8 bases. This CDR3 has 17 amino acids. Trimming at V came to 4 bases and at J to 5 bases, leaving 15 bases not matched to a gene. CDR1 MGHRA and CDR2 YSYEKL come from the germline V gene. The CDR3 DNA is TGCGCCAGCAGCCTCCTCTTTAGCGGGGCGAATATCGAGACCCAGTACTTC. Translation gives CASSLLFSGANIETQYF.

V and J are TRBV7-2 and TRBJ2-5, with D possibly being TRBD2 (6 bases). V lost 5 bases to trimming and J lost 5 bases, with 15 bases between them. Germline V CDR1 and CDR2: SGHTA, FQGNSA. This CDR3 region has 14 residues. The chain's CDR3 is CASSLAGRKETQYF. CDR3 sequence (DNA): TGTGCCAGCAGCCTCGCAGGGAGGAAGGAGACCCAGTACTTC.

Written as DNA, the CDR3 is TGTGCCAGCAGTTACTTTTCGACAGGGGTCGAGCAGTACTTC. This gives the protein CASSYFSTGVEQYF. The chain has TRBV6-5 and TRBJ2-7; 8 nucleotides agree with TRBD1. Germline V gene sequence: CDR1 MNHEY, CDR2 SVGAGI. Trimming took 1 base from V and 6 from J; bases not matched to a gene: 5. This CDR3 comprises 14 residues.